These 21 T cell receptor beta chains were sequenced from one sample in a study of OX40 agonist ivuxolimab in advanced cancers. Clones were sequenced by immunoSEQ multiplex PCR, and TCRdb holds only the in-frame ones, with some missing. The sample lists fewer than 35,000 clones, 81% occurring once. The input for sequencing was CD4+ or CD8+ T cells sorted from blood, taken in a trial of the OX40 agonist ivuxolimab. These receptors all stem from an adult with an advanced solid tumor such as melanoma, head and neck, liver or kidney cancer.

This clone was counted between two and nine times. The chain joins TRBV18 to TRBJ2-1; D uncertain. V was clipped by 3 bases and J by 6 bases, with 18 bases between them. The CDR3 sequence is 16 residues long. In germline, CDR1 is KGHSH, CDR2 LQKENI. CDR3 sequence: CASSPTGPHLGNEQFF. The CDR3 DNA is TGTGCCAGCTCACCTACCGGGCCACACCTTGGCAATGAGCAGTTCTTC.

This clone has just one count. The chain joins TRBV28 to TRBJ2-7, with a weak D call TRBD2 (7 bases). In germline, CDR1 is MDHEN, CDR2 SYDVKM. The CDR3 totals 16 residues. V gave up 7 bases and J gave up 4 bases, with 23 bases separating them. CDR3 sequence reads: CASMGTGGAGRYEQYF. CDR3 DNA: TGTGCCAGCATGGGGACGGGGGGCGCTGGTCGGTACGAGCAGTACTTC.

The genes are TRBV7-2 and TRBJ1-3; no definite D call. The V end lost 5 bases, the J end lost 8 bases, and 10 bases lay between the germline ends. The CDR3 has 12 residues. CDR1 and CDR2 (germline): SGHTA, FQGNSA. In nucleotides, the CDR3 is TGTGCCAGCAGCCCCCCCGCGGACACCATATATTTT. It translates to CASSPPADTIYF.

The chain has TRBV6-1 and TRBJ1-6; 7 bases are a match to TRBD1. Trimming cost V 4 bases and J 8 bases; bases outside gene matches: 5. This CDR3 is 14 amino acids long. Germline assignment: CDR1 MNHNS and CDR2 SASEGT. The chain's CDR3 is CASSAQGRHSPLHF. CDR3 bases: TGTGCCAGCAGTGCACAGGGGAGGCATTCACCCCTCCACTTT.

V usage is TRBV6-1 and J usage is TRBJ2-2; TRBD1 matches at 7 bases. V was clipped by 6 bases and J by 6 bases; unmatched bases: 7. This CDR3 has 14 residues. The V gene's germline CDR1 is MNHNS and CDR2 SASEGT. The CDR3 is CASRKTGVPGELFF. CDR3 nucleotides: TGTGCCAGCAGGAAAACAGGGGTTCCCGGGGAGCTGTTTTTT.

The chain is built from TRBV2 and TRBJ2-7, with 9 bases lining up with TRBD1. Germline CDR1 SNHLY, CDR2 FYNNEI. J lost 2 bases, V lost 10 bases, and 9 bases had no gene match. The CDR3 is 14 amino acids. The CDR3: CANSAGTGTYEQYF. CDR3 bases: TGTGCCAACTCAGCCGGGACAGGGACCTACGAGCAGTACTTC.

This clone has only a few counts. This rearrangement joins TRBV7-9 to TRBJ1-2; D is perhaps TRBD1 (6 bases). With 5 bases removed from V and 2 bases from J, the gap between germline ends came to 9 bases. This CDR3 is 13 amino acids long. The germline CDR1 and CDR2 sequences are SEHNR and FQNEAQ (reference sequence). The CDR3 here is CASSPQGNYGYTF. The DNA for the CDR3 is TGTGCCAGCAGCCCACAGGGAAACTATGGCTACACCTTC.

The V and J genes are TRBV6-1 and TRBJ2-5; D not certain. Germline loops: CDR1 MNHNS, CDR2 SASEGT. Between the trimmed V and J ends, which lost 2 bases and 3 bases, there was a span of 10 bases. This CDR3 contains 14 residues. CDR3 in amino acids: CASSENAAKETQYF. The CDR3, as DNA: TGTGCCAGCAGTGAAAATGCCGCCAAAGAGACCCAGTACTTC.

This rearrangement joins TRBV30 to TRBJ1-3; D remains ambiguous. The V end lost 1 base, the J end lost 4 bases, and 8 bases lay between the germline ends. Per the germline V gene, CDR1 is GTSNPN and CDR2 is SVGIG (reference sequence). This CDR3 is 13 amino acids long. CDR3 in DNA: TGTGCCTGGAGTGGAGGGTACGGAAACACCATATATTTT. Translation gives CAWSGGYGNTIYF.

This chain links TRBV27 with TRBJ2-5, with D hard to call. The CDR3 spans 11 residues. V lost 7 bases and J 2 bases, leaving 5 bases between the germline ends. Germline loops: CDR1 MNHEY, CDR2 SMNVEV (reference sequence). CDR3 in amino acids: CASNSQETQYF. CDR3 sequence (DNA): TGTGCCAGCAACTCTCAAGAGACCCAGTACTTC.

The chain links TRBV7-8 to TRBJ2-5; D unclear. V dropped 5 bases and J dropped 4 bases, with 5 bases sitting between them. The CDR3 is 11 amino acids. Germline CDR1 SGHVS, CDR2 FQNEAQ. CDR3 coding DNA: TGTGCCAGCAGCCCGATAGAGACCCAGTACTTC. Translation: CASSPIETQYF. Together with reference TRBV7-8 and TRBJ2-5, the CDR3 gives the full variable domain: GAGVSQSPRYKVAKRGQDVALRCDPISGHVSLFWYQQALGQGPEFLTYFQNEAQLDKSGLPSDRFFAERPEGSVSTLKIQRTQQEDSAVYLCASSPIETQYFGPGTRLLVL.

There are a few counts of this clone. The chain has TRBV7-9 and TRBJ2-7; D may be TRBD2 (5 bases). Germline V gene lookup returns CDR1 SEHNR and CDR2 FQNEAQ (reference sequence). The CDR3 runs to 16 residues. Trimming cost V 5 bases and J 0 bases, with 17 bases left between them. The CDR3 reads CASSARRRARSYEQYF. CDR3 sequence (DNA): TGTGCCAGCAGCGCCCGTCGGCGGGCCCGCTCCTACGAGCAGTACTTC.

The rearrangement joins TRBV7-2 to TRBJ2-3; 7 bases fit TRBD1. The V gene end was trimmed by 5 bases and the J gene end by 2 bases; junction bases not matched to a gene: 10. There are 16 residues in the CDR3. Germline V lookup: CDR1 SGHTA, CDR2 FQGNSA. CDR3 sequence reads: CASSARDRDFTDTQYF. Here the CDR3 DNA reads TGTGCCAGCAGCGCTCGGGACAGAGATTTCACAGATACGCAGTATTTT. Combining the CDR3 with reference TRBV7-2 and TRBJ2-3 gives the whole variable domain GAGVSQSPSNKVTEKGKDVELRCDPISGHTALYWYRQSLGQGLEFLIYFQGNSAPDKSGLPSDRFSAERTGGSVSTLTIQRTQQEDSAVYLCASSARDRDFTDTQYFGPGTRLTVL.

The rearrangement links TRBV6-1 to TRBJ1-2; weak D call: TRBD1 (5 bases). The CDR3 spans 14 residues. With 3 bases removed from V and 8 bases from J, the gap between germline ends came to 16 bases. Germline V gene sequence: CDR1 MNHNS, CDR2 SASEGT. In DNA, the CDR3 is TGTGCCAGCAGTGAGGTGAGGGGAATAAGCGGCTACACCTTC. Translated: CASSEVRGISGYTF.

In DNA form, the CDR3 reads TGTGCCTGCTCTGGTGGGGCCAACGTCCTGACTTTC. It yields the protein CACSGGANVLTF. The gene calls are TRBV30 and TRBJ2-6; D gene ambiguous. V was shortened by 6 bases and J by 3 bases, with 6 bases between the two germline ends. The CDR3 is made up of 12 amino acids. Germline CDR1 is GTSNPN and CDR2 is SVGIG (reference sequence).

This chain uses TRBV2 with TRBJ2-3, with D tentatively TRBD1 (6 bases). CDR3 size: 15 residues. Germline assignment: CDR1 SNHLY and CDR2 FYNNEI. V was trimmed by 4 bases and J by 2 bases, leaving 13 bases between them. The CDR3: CASSAVGALTDTQYF. CDR3 DNA sequence: TGTGCCAGCAGTGCCGTGGGGGCCCTCACAGATACGCAGTATTTT. The full variable domain, rest sourced from reference TRBV2 and TRBJ2-3, is EPEVTQTPSHQVTQMGQEVILRCVPISNHLYFYWYRQILGQKVEFLVSFYNNEISEKSEIFDDQFSVERPDGSNFTLKIRSTKLEDSAMYFCASSAVGALTDTQYFGPGTRLTVL.

The V gene is TRBV19, the J gene TRBJ1-4; a possible D gene is TRBD1 (5 bases). Trimming shortened V by 7 bases and J by 7 bases, and 19 bases separated the two germline ends. The CDR3 length is 15 residues. Germline CDR1 LNHDA, CDR2 SQIVND (reference sequence). CDR3 sequence reads: CASTDIGTGGEKLFF. The CDR3 DNA reads TGTGCCAGTACCGATATCGGGACCGGCGGTGAAAAACTGTTTTTT.

By share, this clone counts as medium-sized. The CDR3 loop is CASRAEGAGEQYF. Here the CDR3 DNA reads TGCGCCAGCCGGGCCGAGGGGGCTGGCGAGCAGTACTTC. The rearrangement links TRBV5-1 to TRBJ2-7, with 7 bases identical to TRBD1. Germline trimming cut 7 bases from V and 6 bases from J; bases unmatched to any gene: 10. Looked up from germline, CDR1 is SGHRS and CDR2 is YFSETQ. This CDR3 contains 13 residues.

The V gene is TRBV19, the J gene TRBJ2-3, with TRBD2 identical over 10 bases. There are 17 residues in the CDR3. The germline V gene encodes CDR1 LNHDA and CDR2 SQIVND (reference sequence). V dropped 5 bases and J dropped 0; count of bases not matched to a gene: 8. The CDR3 here is CASSPMTSGSSTDTQYF. The DNA of the CDR3 is TGTGCCAGTAGTCCAATGACTAGCGGGTCTAGCACAGATACGCAGTATTTT.

The gene calls are TRBV5-1 and TRBJ2-1, with 8 bases matching TRBD1. Per germline, CDR1 SGHRS and CDR2 YFSETQ. V was clipped by 3 bases and J by 5 bases; unmatched bases: 7. CDR3 length equals 15 residues. CDR3 region: CASSSDPGQDNEQFF. The CDR3 DNA follows: TGCGCCAGCAGCTCGGACCCGGGACAGGACAATGAGCAGTTCTTC. Based on the CDR3 plus reference TRBV5-1 and TRBJ2-1, the full variable domain is KAGVTQTPRYLIKTRGQQVTLSCSPISGHRSVSWYQQTPGQGLQFLFEYFSETQRNKGNFPGRFSGRQFSNSRSEMNVSTLELGDSALYLCASSSDPGQDNEQFFGPGTRLTVL.

This sequence joins TRBV2 and TRBJ2-1, with 11 bases fitting TRBD2. The V and J ends lost 7 bases and 8 bases, in that order; junction bases with no gene match: 10. Germline V gene sequence: CDR1 SNHLY, CDR2 FYNNEI. CDR3 size: 15 residues. The CDR3 loop is CASKPRSGREDEQFF. The CDR3 DNA sequence: TGTGCCAGCAAACCCCGTAGCGGGAGGGAGGATGAGCAGTTCTTC.